The T cell receptor (beta chain) under discussion was sequenced for a study of blood T cell repertoires in COVID-19. Study-level information: T cells, B-cell-depleted T cells, or PBMCs provided the cDNA or gDNA that served as material.

Libraries were prepared by immunoSEQ multiplex PCR; TCRdb keeps only in-frame clonotypes and omits some of them. The sample shows about 320,000 clones, about nine tenths of them seen only once. CDR1 KGHSH and CDR2 LQKENI come from the germline V gene. Trimming stripped 4 bases from V and 6 bases from J, with 19 bases between. This CDR3 comprises 15 residues. Participants spanned ages about 18 to 90 years and resided in 20 to 30 US areas. The recovered donors of Cohort 3 showed two negative PCRs, clearance, or symptom resolution. Sequencing used PBMCs or T cells enriched from blood (not recorded which). The sequence derives from a man aged 60 to 75 who had recovered from COVID-19. The chain recombines TRBV18 with TRBJ2-7, with TRBD2 as a possible D gene (5 bases). CDR3 coding DNA: TGTGCCAGCTCACTTCAGGTAACGCCCGCGGGCGAGCAGTACTTC. Translation gives CASSLQVTPAGEQYF.